The following is a T cell receptor beta chain sequence with its context. Sequenced by immunoSEQ multiplex PCR; TCRdb stores in-frame clones only, minus some. The table shows approximately 63,000 clones, with around 94% occurring only once. V was shortened by 3 bases and J by 4 bases, with 12 bases between the two germline ends. CDR3 size: 14 residues. Looked up from germline, CDR1 is LNHDA and CDR2 is SQIVND (reference sequence). This record belongs to a study of T cell changes during pregnancy in multiple sclerosis. Sequenced material: peripheral blood, taken in the third trimester of pregnancy. This sequence originates from a female donor in good health, enrolled as a control in a pregnancy study. The gene calls are TRBV19 and TRBJ1-2; no reliable D call. Here the CDR3 reads CASSIQFTGYGYTF. The CDR3 DNA sequence: TGTGCCAGTAGTATCCAGTTCACGGGCTATGGCTACACCTTC.